The T cell receptor (beta chain) described here comes from a study of blood T cell repertoires in COVID-19. As for the study in general: From the United States, Italy and Spain came samples of acute and convalescent COVID-19. Sources were T cells, B-cell-depleted T cells, or PBMCs; the material itself was cDNA or gDNA.

This clone showed up just once. Per the authors' pipeline: Reference gene primer amplification gave nucleated cell count estimates. The data were produced by immunoSEQ multiplex PCR, yet TCRdb's version contains in-frame clones alone and is incomplete. V and J calls and clone size follow that table, whereas D and trimming were derived from the DNA. The profile covers fewer than 250,000 clones, with around nine tenths appearing a single time and 3% to 3.5% taken by the ten largest. The sequenced sample was peripheral blood. The receptor was isolated from a man aged 55 to 69 with acute or convalescent COVID-19.

CDR3 bases: TGTGCCAGCAGTAAGGACAGTCCCGAGCTGTTTTTT. Amino acids: CASSKDSPELFF. The chain has TRBV11-3 and TRBJ2-2, with D possibly matching TRBD1 (6 bases). From germline, CDR1 is SGHNT and CDR2 YENEEA. CDR3 length: 12 amino acids. Trimming took off 6 bases at V and 11 bases at J, with 13 bases between the two ends.